Below are 23 T cell receptor beta chains sequenced from a single sample in a study of T cell responses to AZD1222 COVID-19 vaccine. The assay was immunoSEQ multiplex PCR, and TCRdb's table has in-frame clones only and misses some. The data hold 150,000 or so clones, with 80% to 95% observed a single time. The sample in question was peripheral blood, obtained 28 days after the second AZD1222 dose. All receptors derive from an adult who received the AZD1222 COVID-19 vaccine.

V gene TRBV10-3 combines with J gene TRBJ1-3; D is uncertain. Germline V gives CDR1 ENHRY, CDR2 SYGVKD. V lost 11 bases and J lost 2, with 13 bases in between. The CDR3 length is 13 residues. The CDR3 sequence is CALTASPGNTIYF. CDR3 DNA: TGTGCCCTTACGGCTAGCCCTGGAAACACCATATATTTT.

The V and J genes are TRBV10-2 and TRBJ2-1, with TRBD2 as a possible D gene (7 bases). This CDR3 is built from 16 residues. Germline values: CDR1 WSHSY, CDR2 SAAADI. V was shortened by 0 bases and J by 0 bases, with 9 bases between the two germline ends. The CDR3: CASSESRGGSYNEQFF. The CDR3 DNA reads TGCGCCAGCAGTGAGTCTAGGGGGGGCTCCTACAATGAGCAGTTCTTC.

This chain links TRBV11-2 with TRBJ2-7, with a possible D match to TRBD2 (5 bases). The CDR3 has 13 amino acids. Germline V CDR1 and CDR2: SGHAT, FQNNGV. V was clipped by 3 bases and J by 3 bases, with 9 bases between them. The CDR3 sequence: CASSLGVDYEQYF. For the CDR3, the DNA is TGTGCCAGCAGCTTGGGAGTTGACTACGAGCAGTACTTC.

V and J are TRBV7-2 and TRBJ1-2, with D tentatively TRBD1 (6 bases). Germline-derived CDR1 and CDR2 are SGHTA and FQGNSA. V was clipped by 6 bases and J by 5 bases, with 25 bases between them. CDR3 length: 17 residues. CDR3 in amino acids: CASSIAFRSPGEYGYTF. In DNA form, the CDR3 reads TGTGCCAGCAGTATAGCCTTCCGGAGCCCAGGGGAGTATGGCTACACCTTC.

The chain employs TRBV5-6 and TRBJ2-1, with D tentatively TRBD2 (6 bases). CDR1 is SGHDT, CDR2 YYEEEE, per germline. The CDR3 is 16 amino acids. V lost 0 bases and J 0 bases, leaving 10 bases between the germline ends. CDR3 nucleotide sequence: TGTGCCAGCAGCTTGGGCGGGACCAGCTCCTACAATGAGCAGTTCTTC. Translated: CASSLGGTSSYNEQFF.

The V and J genes are TRBV6-1 and TRBJ1-5, with D possibly TRBD1 on 5 matching bases. This CDR3 is 14 amino acids long. V lost 3 bases, J lost 2 bases, and 8 bases lay in between. CDR1 MNHNS and CDR2 SASEGT come from the germline V gene. In nucleotides, the CDR3 is TGTGCCAGCAGTGACCAGGGTGGCAATCAGCCCCAGCATTTT. Protein: CASSDQGGNQPQHF.

This clone appeared a single time. The chain recombines TRBV3-1 (or the pseudogene TRBV3-2) with TRBJ2-3; no clear D gene. Germline CDR1 reads LGHDT; CDR2 reads YNNKEL (reference sequence). V lost 4 bases and J 6 bases, leaving 11 bases between the germline ends. The CDR3 totals 13 residues. CDR3 region: CASSRRTLDTQYF. In nucleotides, the CDR3 is TGTGCCAGCAGCCGCCGCACCTTGGATACGCAGTATTTT.

This clone was observed a handful of times. The chain combines TRBV7-2 with TRBJ2-1, with a tentative D call TRBD1 (5 bases). Germline V gene lookup returns CDR1 SGHTA and CDR2 FQGNSA. V lost 5 bases, J lost 3 bases, and 14 bases lay in between. There are 15 residues in the CDR3. CDR3 DNA sequence: TGTGCCAGCAGCCCCGAAGTGACAGTCTACAATGAGCAGTTCTTC. Protein: CASSPEVTVYNEQFF. The complete variable domain, with remaining parts taken from reference TRBV7-2 and TRBJ2-1, reads GAGVSQSPSNKVTEKGKDVELRCDPISGHTALYWYRQSLGQGLEFLIYFQGNSAPDKSGLPSDRFSAERTGGSVSTLTIQRTQQEDSAVYLCASSPEVTVYNEQFFGPGTRLTVL.

This chain joins TRBV3-1 (or the pseudogene TRBV3-2) and TRBJ1-1; 8 bases align to TRBD1. Germline trimming cut 0 bases from V and 1 base from J; bases unmatched to any gene: 19. Germline V gene data show CDR1 as LGHDT and CDR2 as YNNKEL (reference sequence). The CDR3 consists of 21 residues. CDR3 bases: TGTGCCAGCAGCCAAGAGGACTGGACAGGGCAAACAGCCACGGCGAACACTGAAGCTTTCTTT. As protein: CASSQEDWTGQTATANTEAFF.

The chain couples TRBV11-2 to TRBJ2-3, with D possibly TRBD2 on 6 matching bases. Germline CDR1 is SGHAT and CDR2 is FQNNGV. The CDR3 runs 15 residues. Trimming removed 4 bases at V and 4 bases at J, with 15 bases between. Here the CDR3 DNA reads TGTGCCAGCAGCTCCGGGAGACTAGTCTCAGATACGCAGTATTTT. It translates to CASSSGRLVSDTQYF.

The chain links TRBV27 to TRBJ1-5, with D unclear. V was pared by 1 base and J by 3 bases, with 7 bases between. This CDR3 is 14 amino acids long. Germline V lookup: CDR1 MNHEY, CDR2 SMNVEV (reference sequence). CDR3 loop: CASSLYGDNQPQHF. In DNA form, the CDR3 reads TGTGCCAGCAGTTTATACGGAGACAATCAGCCCCAGCATTTT.

The chain carries TRBV5-1 and TRBJ1-5; D is unresolved. The CDR3 is made up of 12 amino acids. Deletions cut 0 bases from V and 6 bases from J, with 4 bases between. The germline V gene encodes CDR1 SGHRS and CDR2 YFSETQ. For the CDR3, the DNA is TGCGCCAGCAGCTTGGTCTGTCAGCCCCAGCATTTT. Translation: CASSLVCQPQHF.

The chain combines TRBV27 with TRBJ2-1; D is undetermined. The germline CDR1 and CDR2 sequences are MNHEY and SMNVEV (reference sequence). The CDR3 is 13 residues long. The V end was cut by 6 bases, the J end by 5 bases, with 11 bases between. CDR3 nucleotides: TGTGCCAGCAGCGTTGCTGCGGACAATGAGCAGTTCTTC. Translation gives CASSVAADNEQFF.

The rearrangement links TRBV6-5 to TRBJ1-2; no clear D gene. The ends were cut back, 4 bases at V and 2 bases at J, with 11 bases in the middle. This CDR3 comprises 14 residues. Germline V CDR1 and CDR2: MNHEY, SVGAGI. For the CDR3, the DNA is TGTGCCAGCAGTTCGATGATAGACAACTATGGCTACACCTTC. Translated, it gives CASSSMIDNYGYTF.

The CDR3 DNA follows: TGCGCCAGCAGCTTCCAGGGGCCAAAAACCGGGGAGCTGTTTTTT. It is translated as CASSFQGPKTGELFF. This chain uses TRBV5-1 with TRBJ2-2, with D perhaps TRBD1 (6 bases). The CDR3 has 15 amino acids. Germline V lookup: CDR1 SGHRS, CDR2 YFSETQ. The germline V and J ends were trimmed by 2 bases and 5 bases, with 13 bases remaining between them.

The chain employs TRBV12-3 or TRBV12-4 and TRBJ2-7; 8 bases are a match to TRBD1. The CDR3 runs 12 residues. Unmatched junction bases numbered 2, after V lost 4 bases and J lost 6 bases. DNA of the CDR3: TGTGCCAGCAGTTCCGGACAGGGCGAGCAGTACTTC. This gives the protein CASSSGQGEQYF.

This chain connects TRBV2 to TRBJ1-4; D is unresolved. The CDR3 covers 17 residues. CDR1 and CDR2 (germline): SNHLY, FYNNEI. V was shortened by 4 bases and J by 0 bases, with 15 bases between the two germline ends. CDR3 in amino acids: CASSAPQARATNEKLFF. DNA of the CDR3: TGTGCCAGCAGTGCCCCGCAGGCCCGTGCAACTAATGAAAAACTGTTTTTT.

The CDR3 protein is CASQAPGDQPQHF. The CDR3 DNA is TGTGCCAGCCAGGCGCCAGGGGATCAGCCCCAGCATTTT. The chain recombines TRBV6-5 with TRBJ1-5; TRBD1 is a possible D gene (6 bases). CDR3 length: 13 amino acids. V was clipped by 8 bases and J by 5 bases, with 13 bases between them. The germline gives CDR1 MNHEY, CDR2 SVGAGI.

The chain joins TRBV7-2 to TRBJ1-5; no definite D call. Germline V gives CDR1 SGHTA, CDR2 FQGNSA. The CDR3 is 14 residues long. V lost 1 base and J lost 9, with 13 bases in between. CDR3 bases: TGTGCCAGCAGCTTAGATACTTCCATGGGGCCCCAGCATTTT. Amino acids: CASSLDTSMGPQHF.

The chain recombines TRBV10-3 with TRBJ2-2; a weak D match, TRBD1 (5 bases). Trimming removed 3 bases at V and 4 bases at J, with 15 bases between. The CDR3 extends over 16 amino acids. Germline V gene sequence: CDR1 ENHRY, CDR2 SYGVKD. This CDR3 is CAISDFQGRLTGELFF. The CDR3 bases are TGTGCCATCAGTGATTTCCAGGGCAGACTCACCGGGGAGCTGTTTTTT.

The table lists this clone with a few counts. The rearrangement joins TRBV2 to TRBJ2-6; 9 bases agree with TRBD2. Germline V CDR1 and CDR2: SNHLY, FYNNEI. Unmatched junction bases numbered 10, after V lost 4 bases and J lost 3 bases. CDR3 length: 18 residues. CDR3 protein: CASSGWREGRVGANVLTF. CDR3 DNA: TGTGCCAGCAGTGGTTGGCGGGAGGGCCGGGTTGGGGCCAACGTCCTGACTTTC.

V usage is TRBV25-1 and J usage is TRBJ1-4; D is undetermined. V was clipped by 0 bases and J by 7 bases, with 3 bases between them. Per germline, CDR1 MGHDK and CDR2 SYGVNS. The CDR3 is 12 residues long. The CDR3 nucleotides are TGTGCCAGCAGTGAATACAGTGAAAAACTGTTTTTT. Translating gives CASSEYSEKLFF.

This clone showed up just once. This chain links TRBV25-1 with TRBJ1-5; maybe TRBD1 (5 bases). V lost 1 base to trimming and J lost 3 bases, with 10 bases between them. This CDR3 is built from 15 residues. The germline CDR1 and CDR2 sequences are MGHDK and SYGVNS. CDR3 amino acids: CASSESGQPNQPQHF. The CDR3 region has the DNA TGTGCCAGCAGTGAATCGGGGCAGCCCAATCAGCCCCAGCATTTT.